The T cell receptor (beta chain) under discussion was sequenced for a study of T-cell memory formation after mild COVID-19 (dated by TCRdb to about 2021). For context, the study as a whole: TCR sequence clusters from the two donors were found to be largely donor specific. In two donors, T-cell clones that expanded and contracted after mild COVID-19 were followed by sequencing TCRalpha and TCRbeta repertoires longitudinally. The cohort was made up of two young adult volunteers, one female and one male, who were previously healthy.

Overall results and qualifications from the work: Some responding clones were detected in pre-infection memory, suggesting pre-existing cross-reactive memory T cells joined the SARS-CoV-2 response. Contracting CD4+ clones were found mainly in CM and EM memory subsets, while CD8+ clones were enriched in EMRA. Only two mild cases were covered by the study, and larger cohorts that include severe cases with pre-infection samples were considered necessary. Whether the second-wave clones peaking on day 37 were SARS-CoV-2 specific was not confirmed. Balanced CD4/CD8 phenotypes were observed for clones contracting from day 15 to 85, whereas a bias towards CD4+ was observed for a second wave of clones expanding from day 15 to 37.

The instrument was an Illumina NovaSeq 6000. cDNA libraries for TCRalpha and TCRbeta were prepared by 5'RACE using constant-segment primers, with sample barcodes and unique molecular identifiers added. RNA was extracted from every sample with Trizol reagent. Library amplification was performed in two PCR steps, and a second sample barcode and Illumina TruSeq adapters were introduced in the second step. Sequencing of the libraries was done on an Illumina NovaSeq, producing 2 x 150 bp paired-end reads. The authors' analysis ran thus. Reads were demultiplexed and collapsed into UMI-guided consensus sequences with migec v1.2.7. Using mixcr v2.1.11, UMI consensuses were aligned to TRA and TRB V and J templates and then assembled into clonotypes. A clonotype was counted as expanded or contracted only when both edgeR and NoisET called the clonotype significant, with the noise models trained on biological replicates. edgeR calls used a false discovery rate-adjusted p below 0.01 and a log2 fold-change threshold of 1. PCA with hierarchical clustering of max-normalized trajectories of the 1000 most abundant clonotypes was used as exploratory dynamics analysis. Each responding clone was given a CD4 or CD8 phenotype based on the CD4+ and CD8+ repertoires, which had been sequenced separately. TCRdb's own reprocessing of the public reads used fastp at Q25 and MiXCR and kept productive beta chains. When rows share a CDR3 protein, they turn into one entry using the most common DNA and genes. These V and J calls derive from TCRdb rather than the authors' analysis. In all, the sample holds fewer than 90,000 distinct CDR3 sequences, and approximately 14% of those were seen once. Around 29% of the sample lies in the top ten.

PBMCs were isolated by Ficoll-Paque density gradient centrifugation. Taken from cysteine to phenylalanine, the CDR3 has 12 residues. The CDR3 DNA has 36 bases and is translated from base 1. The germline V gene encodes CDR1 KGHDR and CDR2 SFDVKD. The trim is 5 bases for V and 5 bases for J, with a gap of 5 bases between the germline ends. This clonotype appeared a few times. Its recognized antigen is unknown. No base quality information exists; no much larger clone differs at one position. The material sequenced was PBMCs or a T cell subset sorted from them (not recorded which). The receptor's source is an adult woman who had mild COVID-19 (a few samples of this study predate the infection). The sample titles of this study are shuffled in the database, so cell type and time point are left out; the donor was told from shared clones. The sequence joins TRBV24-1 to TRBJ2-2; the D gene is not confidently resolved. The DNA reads TGTGCCACCAGTGGATGGACCGGGGAGCTGTTTTTT. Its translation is CATSGWTGELFF.